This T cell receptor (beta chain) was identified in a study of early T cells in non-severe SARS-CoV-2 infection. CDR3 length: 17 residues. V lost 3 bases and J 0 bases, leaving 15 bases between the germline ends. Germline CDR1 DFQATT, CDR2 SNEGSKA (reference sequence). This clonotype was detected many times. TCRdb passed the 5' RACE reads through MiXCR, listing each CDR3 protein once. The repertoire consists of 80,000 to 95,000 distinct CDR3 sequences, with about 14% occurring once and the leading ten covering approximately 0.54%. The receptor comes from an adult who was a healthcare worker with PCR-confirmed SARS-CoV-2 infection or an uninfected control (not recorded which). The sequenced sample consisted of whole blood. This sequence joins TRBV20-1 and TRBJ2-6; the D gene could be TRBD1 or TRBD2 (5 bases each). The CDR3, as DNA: TGCAGTGCTAGGCTACCGGGACGTTCCTCTGGGGCCAACGTCCTGACTTTC. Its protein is CSARLPGRSSGANVLTF.